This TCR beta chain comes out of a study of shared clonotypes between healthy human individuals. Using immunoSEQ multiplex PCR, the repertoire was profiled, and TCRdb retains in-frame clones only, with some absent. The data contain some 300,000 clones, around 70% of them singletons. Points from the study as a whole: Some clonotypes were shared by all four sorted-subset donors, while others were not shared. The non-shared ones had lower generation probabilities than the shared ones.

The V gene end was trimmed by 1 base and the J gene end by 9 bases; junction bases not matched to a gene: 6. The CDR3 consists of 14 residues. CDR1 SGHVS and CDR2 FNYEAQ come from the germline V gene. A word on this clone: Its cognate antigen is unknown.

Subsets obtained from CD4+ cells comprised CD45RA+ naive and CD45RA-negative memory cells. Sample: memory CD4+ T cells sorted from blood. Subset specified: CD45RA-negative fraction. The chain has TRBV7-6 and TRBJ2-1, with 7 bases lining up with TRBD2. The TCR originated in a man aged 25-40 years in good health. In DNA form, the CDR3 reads TGTGCCAGCAGCTTAGAGACTAGCTTCCGTGAGCAGTTCTTC. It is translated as CASSLETSFREQFF.